This TCR beta chain came from a study of blood T cell repertoires in COVID-19. Germline V gene data show CDR1 as SGHRS and CDR2 as YFSETQ. CDR3 size: 15 residues. Trimming took 2 bases from V and 4 from J, leaving 14 bases between them. Sequenced by immunoSEQ multiplex PCR; TCRdb stores in-frame clones only, minus some. Among around 78,000 clones listed, roughly 87% were seen once. This rearrangement joins TRBV5-1 to TRBJ2-3, with a tentative D call TRBD1 (7 bases). Sample: peripheral blood. The TCR was taken from a woman aged 50 to 60 in a cohort sampled during active COVID-19. The CDR3 sequence is CASSLIGGTADTQYF. CDR3 coding DNA: TGCGCCAGCAGCTTAATCGGCGGGACAGCAGATACGCAGTATTTT.